Sequencing of this T cell receptor beta chain was carried out in a study of tumor-infiltrating lymphocytes in primary liver carcinoma. Study details: Sequenced samples came back with roughly 3.65 to 7.5 million productive TCRbeta reads, and the counts looked alike across tissue types.

Germline V gene lookup returns CDR1 MNHNY and CDR2 SVGAGI (reference sequence). V lost 6 bases, J lost 11 bases, and 14 bases stayed unmatched. This CDR3 has 15 residues. Between 20 and 30 mg of unsorted bulk tissue served as the source from which RNA and DNA were co-extracted. Production of TCR beta cDNA used roughly 0.55 ug total RNA together with a constant-region primer. Three nested multiplex PCR rounds, a slightly modified ARM-PCR method, built the TCR beta libraries. TRBV1-TRBV30 forward primers paired with a C-beta reverse primer were used in the first two PCR rounds, which ran around 10 cycles each. From the multiplex PCR reads, TCRdb called clonotypes with MiXCR, one entry per CDR3 protein. The sample shows 80,000 or so distinct CDR3 sequences, 69% of them seen only once. Turning to this clonotype: The target antigen is unknown.

Findings and caveats of the study: Between tumor regions, pairs overlapped more than tumor-adjacent and tumor-blood pairs did.

Material for sequencing was tumor-adjacent normal liver tissue. This TCR came from a man aged 35-49 years with primary liver carcinoma and hepatitis B virus infection. The chain joins TRBV6-6 to TRBJ2-3; 10 nucleotides match TRBD2. CDR3 protein: CASSRASGSRYMQYF. The DNA for the CDR3 is TGTGCCAGCAGCAGAGCTAGCGGGAGTAGATATATGCAGTATTTT.